This T cell receptor (beta chain) was sequenced during a study of cytomegalovirus exposure and HLA in healthy donors. Whole-study results and caveats: The sole available immune exposure information was CMV serostatus. Later on, a genetic analysis was performed. It linked a missense variant in DCLRE1C with V- and J-gene trimming of TCR beta. The authors later found TCR association rates varying by HLA locus, with DRB1 most and HLA-C fewest.

PCR employed 60 Vbeta and 13 Jbeta primers. Here immunoSEQ multiplex PCR was the method, and the copy in TCRdb shows in-frame clones only, minus some. Seen here are some 98,000 clones, 75% to 80% observed once, and the top ten hold around 7.2%. Participants comprised healthy donors of bone marrow. There are 13 residues in the CDR3. The germline V gene has CDR1 GTSNPN and CDR2 SVGIG (reference sequence). V lost 1 base and J 4 bases, leaving 11 bases between the germline ends. As regards this clone: No antigen is known for it.

The sequenced sample consisted of PBMCs. This chain joins TRBV30 and TRBJ2-7, with D perhaps TRBD1 (5 bases). The receptor was isolated from a female donor in good health and CMV-seronegative. CDR3 region: CAWSALSGYEQYF. In nucleotides, the CDR3 is TGTGCCTGGAGTGCCCTATCAGGGTACGAGCAGTACTTC.